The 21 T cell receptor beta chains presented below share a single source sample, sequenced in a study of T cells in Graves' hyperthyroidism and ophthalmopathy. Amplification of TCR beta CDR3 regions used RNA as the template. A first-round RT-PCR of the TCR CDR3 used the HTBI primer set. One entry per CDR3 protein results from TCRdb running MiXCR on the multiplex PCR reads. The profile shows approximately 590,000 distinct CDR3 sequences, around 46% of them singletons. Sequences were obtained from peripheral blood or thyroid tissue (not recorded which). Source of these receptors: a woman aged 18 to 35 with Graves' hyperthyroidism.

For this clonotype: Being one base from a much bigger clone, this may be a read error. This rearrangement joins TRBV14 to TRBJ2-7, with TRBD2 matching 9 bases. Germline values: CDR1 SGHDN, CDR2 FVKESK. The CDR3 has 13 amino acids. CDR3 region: CASSSGSYYEQHF. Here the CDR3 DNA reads TGTGCCAGCAGTAGCGGGAGTTATTACGAGCAGCACTTC.

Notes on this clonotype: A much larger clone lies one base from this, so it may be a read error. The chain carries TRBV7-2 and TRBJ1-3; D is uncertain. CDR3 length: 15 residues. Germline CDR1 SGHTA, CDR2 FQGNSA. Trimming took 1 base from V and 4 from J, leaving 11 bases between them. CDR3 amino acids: CASSLVQAGGNTIYF. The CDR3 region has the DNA TGTGCCAGCAGCTTAGTGCAGGCGGGCGGAAACACCATATATTTT.

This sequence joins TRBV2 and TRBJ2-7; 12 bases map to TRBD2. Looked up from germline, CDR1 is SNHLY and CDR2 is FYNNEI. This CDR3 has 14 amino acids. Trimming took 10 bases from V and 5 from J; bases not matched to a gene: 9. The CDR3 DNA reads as TGTGCCATCAGGGGACTAGCGGGCCACAACGAGCAGTACTTC. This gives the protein CAIRGLAGHNEQYF.

The CDR3 protein is CATSEGNTEAFF. As DNA, the CDR3 is TGTGCCACCAGTGAAGGGAACACTGAAGCTTTCTTT. The chain links TRBV24-1 to TRBJ1-1, with no clear D. Trimming pared 4 bases from V and 1 base from J, leaving 3 bases between. The CDR3 length is 12 residues. Per germline, CDR1 KGHDR and CDR2 SFDVKD.

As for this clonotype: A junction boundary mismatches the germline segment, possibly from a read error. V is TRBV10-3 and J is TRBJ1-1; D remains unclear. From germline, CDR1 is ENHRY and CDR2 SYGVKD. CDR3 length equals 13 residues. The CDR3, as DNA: TGTGCCAGCAGTTACGTGCAAAACACTGAAGCTTTCTTT. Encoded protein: CASSYVQNTEAFF.

The CDR3 DNA reads as TGCAGCTCTACAGCGGGGACCTATGGCTACACCTTC. Amino acid sequence: CSSTAGTYGYTF. This chain joins TRBV29-1 and TRBJ1-2, with TRBD1 as a possible D gene (5 bases). The CDR3 is 12 amino acids. Between the trimmed V and J ends, which lost 8 bases and 4 bases, there was a span of 14 bases. Looked up from germline, CDR1 is SQVTM and CDR2 is ANQGSEA.

CDR3 in DNA: TGCAGCTTAACTCAGGGATTATACGAGCAGTACTTC. Residues: CSLTQGLYEQYF. V is TRBV29-1 and J is TRBJ2-7; D is perhaps TRBD1 (5 bases). CDR1 and CDR2 from the germline V gene are SQVTM and ANQGSEA. V lost 8 bases, J lost 4 bases, and 15 bases lay in between. The CDR3 is 12 residues long.

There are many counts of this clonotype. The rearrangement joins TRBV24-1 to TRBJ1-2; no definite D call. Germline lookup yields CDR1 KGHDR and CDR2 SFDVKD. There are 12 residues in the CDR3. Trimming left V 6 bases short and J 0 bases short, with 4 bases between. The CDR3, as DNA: TGTGCCACCAGTCAAGCTAACTATGGCTACACCTTC. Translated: CATSQANYGYTF.

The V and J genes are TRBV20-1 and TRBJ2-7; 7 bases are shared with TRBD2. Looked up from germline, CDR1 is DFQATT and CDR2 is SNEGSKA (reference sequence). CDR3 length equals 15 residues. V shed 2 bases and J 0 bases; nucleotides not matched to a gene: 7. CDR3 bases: TGCAGTGCTAGAAATATAGCGGGCCGCTCCTACGAGCAGTACTTC. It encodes CSARNIAGRSYEQYF.

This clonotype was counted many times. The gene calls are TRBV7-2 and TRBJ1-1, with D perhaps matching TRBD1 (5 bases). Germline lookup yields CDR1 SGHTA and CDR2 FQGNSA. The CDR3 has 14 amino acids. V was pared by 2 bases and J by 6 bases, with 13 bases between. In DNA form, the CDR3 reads TGTGCCAGCAGCTTATTCACAGGAATACCTGAAGCTTTCTTT. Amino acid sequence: CASSLFTGIPEAFF.

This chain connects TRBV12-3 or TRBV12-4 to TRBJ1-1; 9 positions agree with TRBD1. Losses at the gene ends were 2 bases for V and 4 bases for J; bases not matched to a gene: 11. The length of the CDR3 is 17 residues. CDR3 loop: CASSLYQQGASGTEAFF. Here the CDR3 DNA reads TGTGCCAGCAGTTTATATCAACAGGGGGCCTCTGGCACTGAAGCTTTCTTT.

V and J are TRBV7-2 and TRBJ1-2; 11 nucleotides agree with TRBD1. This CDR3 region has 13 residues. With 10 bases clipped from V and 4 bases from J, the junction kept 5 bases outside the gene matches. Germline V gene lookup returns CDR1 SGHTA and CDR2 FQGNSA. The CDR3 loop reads CATADRGPYGYTF. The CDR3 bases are TGTGCCACCGCGGACAGGGGGCCCTATGGCTACACCTTC.

This CDR3 is CASSLAGFSYEQYF. The CDR3 DNA is TGTGCCAGCAGCTTAGCGGGGTTCTCCTACGAGCAGTACTTC. The chain employs TRBV7-6 and TRBJ2-7; D gene unclear. CDR1 is SGHVS and CDR2 is FNYEAQ in the germline V gene. Trimming shortened V by 0 bases and J by 0 bases, and 6 bases separated the two germline ends. This CDR3 has 14 residues. The full variable domain, rest sourced from reference TRBV7-6 and TRBJ2-7, is GAGVSQSPRYKVTKRGQDVALRCDPISGHVSLYWYRQALGQGPEFLTYFNYEAQQDKSGLPNDRFSAERPEGSISTLTIQRTEQRDSAMYRCASSLAGFSYEQYFGPGTRLTVT.

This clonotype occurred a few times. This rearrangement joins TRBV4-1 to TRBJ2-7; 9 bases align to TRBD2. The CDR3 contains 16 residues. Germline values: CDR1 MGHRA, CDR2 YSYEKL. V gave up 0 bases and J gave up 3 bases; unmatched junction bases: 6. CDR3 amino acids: CASSQDRRLADYEQYF. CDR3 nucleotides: TGCGCCAGCAGCCAAGATCGACGACTAGCGGACTACGAGCAGTACTTC.

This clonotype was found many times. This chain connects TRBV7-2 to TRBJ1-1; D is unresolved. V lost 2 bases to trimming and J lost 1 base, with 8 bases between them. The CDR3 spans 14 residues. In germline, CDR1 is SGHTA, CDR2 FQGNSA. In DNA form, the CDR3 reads TGTGCCAGCAGCTTAACACCGGCGAACACTGAAGCTTTCTTT. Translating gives CASSLTPANTEAFF.

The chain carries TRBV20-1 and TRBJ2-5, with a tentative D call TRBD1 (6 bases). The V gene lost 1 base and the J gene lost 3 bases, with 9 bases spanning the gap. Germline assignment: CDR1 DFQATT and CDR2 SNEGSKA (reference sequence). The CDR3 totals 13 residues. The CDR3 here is CSARGTGKETQYF. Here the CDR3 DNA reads TGCAGTGCTAGAGGCACAGGGAAAGAGACCCAGTACTTC.

CDR3 sequence reads: CASSTYVGYTF. CDR3 coding DNA: TGTGCCAGCAGTACCTATGTTGGCTACACCTTC. V and J are TRBV25-1 and TRBJ1-2, with D uncertain. Germline V CDR1 and CDR2: MGHDK, SYGVNS. Trimming pared 5 bases from V and 7 bases from J, leaving 8 bases between. This CDR3 is built from 11 residues.

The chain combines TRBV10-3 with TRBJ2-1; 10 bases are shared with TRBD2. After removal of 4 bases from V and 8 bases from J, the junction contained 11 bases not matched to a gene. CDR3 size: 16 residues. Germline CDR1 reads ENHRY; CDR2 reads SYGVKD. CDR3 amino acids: CAISATLAGPSDEQFF. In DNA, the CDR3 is TGTGCCATCAGTGCCACACTAGCGGGACCGTCTGATGAGCAGTTCTTC.

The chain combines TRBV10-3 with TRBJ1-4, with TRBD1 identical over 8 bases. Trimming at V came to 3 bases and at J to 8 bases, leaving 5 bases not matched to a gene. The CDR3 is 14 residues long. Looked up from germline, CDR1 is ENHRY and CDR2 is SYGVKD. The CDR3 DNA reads TGTGCCATCAGTGATAGGACAGGGAACGAAAAACTGTTTTTT. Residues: CAISDRTGNEKLFF.

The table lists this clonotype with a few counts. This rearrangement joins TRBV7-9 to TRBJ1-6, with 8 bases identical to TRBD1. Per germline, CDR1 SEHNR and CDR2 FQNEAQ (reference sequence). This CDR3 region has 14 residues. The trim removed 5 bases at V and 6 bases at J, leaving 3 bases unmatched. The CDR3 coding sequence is TGTGCCAGCAGCCAACAGGGGGGTAATTCACCCCTCCACTTT. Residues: CASSQQGGNSPLHF.

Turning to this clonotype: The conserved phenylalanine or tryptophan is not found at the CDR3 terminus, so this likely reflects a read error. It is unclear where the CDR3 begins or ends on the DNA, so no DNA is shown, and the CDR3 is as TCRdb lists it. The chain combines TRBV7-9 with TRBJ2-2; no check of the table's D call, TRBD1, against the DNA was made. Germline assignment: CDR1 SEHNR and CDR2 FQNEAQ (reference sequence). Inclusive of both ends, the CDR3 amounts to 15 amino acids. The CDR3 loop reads CASSSAGANTGELTV.